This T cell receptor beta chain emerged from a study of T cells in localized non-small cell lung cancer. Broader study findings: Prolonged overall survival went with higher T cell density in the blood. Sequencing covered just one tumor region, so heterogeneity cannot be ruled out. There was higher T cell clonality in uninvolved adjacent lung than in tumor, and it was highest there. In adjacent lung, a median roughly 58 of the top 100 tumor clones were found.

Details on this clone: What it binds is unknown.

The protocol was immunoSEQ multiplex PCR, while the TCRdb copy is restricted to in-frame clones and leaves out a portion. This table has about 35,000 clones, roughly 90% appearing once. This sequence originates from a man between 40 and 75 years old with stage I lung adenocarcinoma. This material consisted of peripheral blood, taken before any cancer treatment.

CDR3 amino acids: CASSLESGRLGYTF. The CDR3 coding sequence is TGCGCCAGCAGCTTGGAGAGCGGCCGCTTGGGCTACACCTTC. V is TRBV5-1 and J is TRBJ1-2; D remains unclear. The germline V and J ends were trimmed by 0 bases and 8 bases, with 14 bases remaining between them. The CDR3 runs 14 residues. Germline loops: CDR1 SGHRS, CDR2 YFSETQ. Combining the CDR3 with reference TRBV5-1 and TRBJ1-2 gives the whole variable domain KAGVTQTPRYLIKTRGQQVTLSCSPISGHRSVSWYQQTPGQGLQFLFEYFSETQRNKGNFPGRFSGRQFSNSRSEMNVSTLELGDSALYLCASSLESGRLGYTFGSGTRLTVV.